This record covers a single TCR beta chain. Its target is unknown. Repertoires were generated with immunoSEQ multiplex PCR, while TCRdb's copy carries only in-frame clones and drops some. The sample has about 130,000 clones; about 88% are singletons. These data belong to a study of cytomegalovirus exposure and HLA in healthy donors. The overall study: The roughly 120 validation repertoires used the same platform as the 550 to 750 first-cohort repertoires, a later analysis reported.

Broader study findings: Associated with cytomegalovirus, according to the listing, were 150 to 200 TCR beta chains. Clusters of TCRs from the first cohort tended to co-occur in the roughly 120 validation repertoires (as a later analysis found). There were some public TCRs occurring in many donors, but most TCR sequences were rare.

Trimming cost V 0 bases and J 0 bases, with 11 bases left between them. CDR1 and CDR2 from the germline V gene are SEHNR and FQNEAQ (reference sequence). The CDR3 contains 17 residues. This TCR was recovered from a man in his thirties or forties in good health and CMV-seronegative. Sample: PBMCs. The V call is TRBV7-9, the J call TRBJ2-2; D perhaps matches TRBD2 (6 bases). The CDR3 sequence is CASSLAGLATNTGELFF. Here the CDR3 DNA reads TGTGCCAGCAGCTTAGCGGGTCTAGCGACGAACACCGGGGAGCTGTTTTTT. The full variable domain, rest sourced from reference TRBV7-9 and TRBJ2-2, is DTGVSQNPRHKITKRGQNVTFRCDPISEHNRLYWYRQTLGQGPEFLTYFQNEAQLEKSRLLSDRFSAERPKGSFSTLEIQRTEQGDSAMYLCASSLAGLATNTGELFFGEGSRLTVL.